This T cell receptor beta chain emerged from a study of blood T cell repertoires in COVID-19. CDR3 size: 15 residues. V was pared by 1 base and J by 3 bases, with 10 bases between. CDR1 and CDR2 (germline): LNHDA, SQIVND (reference sequence). In the original processing: Reference gene primers were amplified, and this amplification served to estimate nucleated cell counts. Sequencing was performed with immunoSEQ multiplex PCR; in TCRdb, only in-frame clones are kept and a portion is missing. The V and J calls and clone size come from that table; D and trimming were worked out from the DNA. The data hold about 260,000 clones, with around 93% observed a single time. Grouping used clinical history reported by participants in a survey and questionnaire. Each exposed participant met a COVID-19 case in the 2 weeks preceding study entry.

This clonotype was sampled from a man aged 40-49 years who had been exposed to COVID-19. The sequenced material came from PBMCs or T cells enriched from blood (not recorded which). The chain uses TRBV19 and TRBJ1-5, with D possibly matching TRBD1 (6 bases). The CDR3 spells CASSIVRDINQPQHF. Here the CDR3 DNA reads TGTGCCAGTAGTATAGTTCGGGACATCAATCAGCCCCAGCATTTT.